The rows below give T cell receptor beta chains drawn from one sample of a study of human T cells and chemical hapten exposure. TCRdb recomputed calls from the RACE reads with MiXCR, one row per CDR3 protein. Among more than 300,000 distinct CDR3 sequences, 5% to 6.5% were seen once, and the ten largest hold 2.5% to 3%. The sequencing used whole blood, collected in connection with sensitization to the hapten diphenylcyclopropenone (DPC). Receptors originate from a woman aged 50 to 65 with alopecia areata. Some clones in this sample may be carry-over from other donors' samples. Each CDR3 is given without its conserved first and last residue. D genes are given only for firm matches.

v_gene,len,j_gene,d_gene,CDR3aa
TRBV29-1,10,TRBJ2-2,NA,SVEGNTGELF
TRBV2,11,TRBJ1-4,NA,ASSEERVEKLF
TRBV7-6,12,TRBJ1-1,NA,ASSLNNMNTEAF
TRBV3-1,13,TRBJ1-1,TRBD1,ASSRGQGRATEAF
TRBV4-3,14,TRBJ2-2,NA,ASSQEGSQNAGELF
TRBV20-1,13,TRBJ2-1,TRBD2,SAISGTSSYNEQF
TRBV20-1,12,TRBJ2-5,TRBD2,SATGTSSQETQY
TRBV29-1,11,TRBJ2-1,NA,SANPGTAGEQF
TRBV9,14,TRBJ1-6,NA,ASSLEGGNYNSPLH
TRBV10-2,15,TRBJ2-3,TRBD2,ASSESISAGASDTQY
TRBV15,12,TRBJ1-2,TRBD1,ATLRSDRAEGYT
TRBV29-1,11,TRBJ1-2,NA,SVGGSSYYGYT
TRBV5-1,14,TRBJ2-5,NA,ASSLGLQGNQETQY
TRBV7-2,13,TRBJ2-3,NA,ASSPLGRETDTQY
TRBV30,11,TRBJ1-1,TRBD1,AWSVRQGTEAF
TRBV7-8,13,TRBJ1-6,NA,ASSLGRDANSPLH
TRBV29-1,11,TRBJ2-2,NA,SVLQGNTGELF
TRBV20-1,12,TRBJ1-6,NA,SAHENRDNSPLH
TRBV6-5,12,TRBJ2-7,TRBD1,ASSAGTGTYEQY
TRBV29-1,10,TRBJ1-1,TRBD1,SVGRTGNEAF
TRBV6-6,9,TRBJ1-1,NA,ASSGLTEAF
TRBV20-1,11,TRBJ2-2,TRBD1,SARTGETGELF
TRBV3-1,11,TRBJ1-5,NA,ASSQVGNQPQH
TRBV3-1,17,TRBJ2-1,TRBD2,ASSPRRQASGSSYNEQF
TRBV10-3,11,TRBJ2-1,NA,AISDQRVSEQF
TRBV7-8,19,TRBJ2-1,TRBD2,ASSPRTLAGGPASSYNEQF
TRBV7-2,11,TRBJ2-3,NA,ASSASYTDTQY